This paragraph reports one T cell receptor (beta chain). This sample was taken from a study of blood T cell repertoires in COVID-19. Some clones are missing from TCRdb's copy, which holds only in-frame ones; the method was immunoSEQ multiplex PCR. The sample has approximately 360,000 clones, more than 70% seen once; the top ten hold 0.95% to 1.5%. CDR1 and CDR2 (germline): SGHRS, YFSETQ. The CDR3 consists of 13 residues. V gave up 2 bases and J gave up 8 bases; unmatched junction bases: 3. Sequenced input: peripheral blood. The receptor's source is a man aged 35-49 years with acute or convalescent COVID-19. The chain uses TRBV5-1 and TRBJ2-1; 8 positions agree with TRBD2. The CDR3 bases are TGCGCCAGCAGCTTAGGACTAGCAGATGAGCAGTTCTTC. It translates to CASSLGLADEQFF.